The 13 T cell receptor beta chains below were found in one sample sequenced in a study of CD8 T cells in ankylosing spondylitis. TCRdb called the 5' RACE reads again in MiXCR, with one record for every CDR3 protein. Seen here are under 250,000 distinct CDR3 sequences, about 10% observed once, and the top ten hold 2.5% to 3%. Source material: blood, either unsorted or a sorted T cell fraction (not recorded which). The receptors here all came from a male donor with ankylosing spondylitis or in good health (not recorded which).

A few counts support this clonotype. This rearrangement joins TRBV11-2 to TRBJ1-4; no definite D call. V gave up 5 bases and J gave up 8 bases, with 12 bases separating them. Germline assignment: CDR1 SGHAT and CDR2 FQNNGV. This CDR3 is 13 amino acids long. CDR3 loop: CASSLGRREKLFF. The CDR3 coding sequence is TGTGCCAGCAGCCTGGGCAGACGGGAAAAACTGTTTTTT.

V gene TRBV19 combines with J gene TRBJ2-1; 8 bases align to TRBD1. Germline lookup yields CDR1 LNHDA and CDR2 SQIVND (reference sequence). J gave up 9 bases and V 3 bases, and 13 bases lay outside the gene matches. This CDR3 is 16 amino acids long. The CDR3 reads CASSMRQGKGVGEQFF. The CDR3 nucleotides read TGTGCCAGTAGTATGCGACAGGGGAAGGGAGTGGGTGAGCAGTTCTTC.

This clonotype was recorded many times. This rearrangement joins TRBV5-1 to TRBJ2-1; TRBD2 is a possible D gene (7 bases). There are 15 residues in the CDR3. The V end lost 4 bases, the J end lost 5 bases, and 16 bases lay between the germline ends. Germline V CDR1 and CDR2: SGHRS, YFSETQ. The CDR3 is CASSKAGAGDNEQFF. Written as DNA, the CDR3 is TGCGCCAGCAGCAAAGCAGGGGCGGGGGACAATGAGCAGTTCTTC.

This clonotype showed up many times. This chain links TRBV6-2 or TRBV6-3 with TRBJ2-7, with D unresolved. This CDR3 spans 11 amino acids. The germline CDR1 and CDR2 sequences are MNHEY and SVGEGT. Trimming removed 6 bases from V and 7 bases from J, with 10 bases in between. CDR3 coding DNA: TGTGCCAGCAGCCTCTGGCGGGAGCAGTACTTC. Translated, it gives CASSLWREQYF.

This clonotype was detected ten times or more. The CDR3 nucleotides are TGTGCCAGCAGCCAAGATCGCCCGTCCGCGGGATCACCCCTCCACTTT. It translates to CASSQDRPSAGSPLHF. The chain links TRBV4-2 to TRBJ1-6; D is unclear. The germline V gene has CDR1 LGHNA and CDR2 YNFKEQ. The length of the CDR3 is 16 residues. V dropped 0 bases and J dropped 10 bases, with 16 bases sitting between them.

At least ten counts were recorded for this clonotype. The J gene is TRBJ1-1, the V gene TRBV29-1; 10 bases line up with TRBD1. CDR1 SQVTM and CDR2 ANQGSEA come from the germline V gene. CDR3 length: 14 residues. V was clipped by 7 bases and J by 5 bases; unmatched bases: 10. This CDR3 reads CSAWDRGGKTEAFF. CDR3 coding DNA: TGCAGCGCATGGGACAGGGGAGGAAAGACTGAAGCTTTCTTT.

Many counts were recorded for this clonotype. This chain joins TRBV4-2 and TRBJ1-2; no clear D. The CDR3 is made up of 16 amino acids. The germline V and J ends were trimmed by 0 bases and 4 bases, with 15 bases remaining between them. Germline V gene sequence: CDR1 LGHNA, CDR2 YNFKEQ. For the CDR3, the DNA is TGTGCCAGCAGCCAAGAATGGTCTGGCCGGACCTATGGCTACACCTTC. This codes for CASSQEWSGRTYGYTF.

This chain uses TRBV7-9 with TRBJ1-2; 12 positions match TRBD1. Trimming at V came to 4 bases and at J to 1 base, leaving 7 bases not matched to a gene. The CDR3 runs 17 residues. CDR1 SEHNR and CDR2 FQNEAQ come from the germline V gene (reference sequence). The CDR3 protein is CASSYGTGGHNNYGYTF. In nucleotides, the CDR3 is TGTGCCAGCAGCTACGGGACAGGGGGCCATAATAACTATGGCTACACCTTC.

This clonotype was seen many times. The chain joins TRBV5-1 to TRBJ2-2; D unclear. The CDR3 totals 13 residues. Germline values: CDR1 SGHRS, CDR2 YFSETQ. Trimming left V 0 bases short and J 5 bases short, with 5 bases between. The CDR3 DNA reads TGCGCCAGCAGCTTGGCCAGTACCGGGGAGCTGTTTTTT. Its protein product is CASSLASTGELFF.

This clonotype was observed at least ten times. V and J are TRBV12-3 or TRBV12-4 and TRBJ1-1; D is ambiguous. The CDR3 is made up of 11 amino acids. V was cut by 7 bases and J by 0 bases, with 3 bases left in between. CDR3 in DNA: TGTGCCAGCACCTTGAACACTGAAGCTTTCTTT. Translated: CASTLNTEAFF.

The sample holds many counts of this clonotype. The rearrangement links TRBV5-6 to TRBJ2-1, with 8 bases aligning to TRBD2. The ends lost 0 bases at V and 6 bases at J; junction bases unmatched: 8. The V gene's germline CDR1 is SGHDT and CDR2 YYEEEE. This CDR3 has 16 amino acids. CDR3 sequence reads: CASSLVGAGGSNEQFF. In DNA form, the CDR3 reads TGTGCCAGCAGCTTGGTCGGTGCGGGAGGAAGCAATGAGCAGTTCTTC. The full variable domain, in which reference TRBV5-6 and TRBJ2-1 provide the parts outside the CDR3, is DAGVTQSPTHLIKTRGQQVTLRCSPKSGHDTVSWYQQALGQGPQFIFQYYEEEERQRGNFPDRFSGHQFPNYSSELNVNALLLGDSALYLCASSLVGAGGSNEQFFGPGTRLTVL.

Details on this clonotype: A single base separates this from a much larger clone, so it may be a read error. The gene calls are TRBV23-1 and TRBJ1-1; D may be TRBD1 (6 bases). TRBV23-1 carries the ORF label, with uncertain function. The CDR3 has 13 residues. The V end was cut by 3 bases, the J end by 5 bases, with 10 bases between. The CDR3 loop is CASSHAGETEAFF. In DNA form, the CDR3 reads TGCGCCAGCAGTCACGCAGGGGAGACTGAAGCTTTCTTT.

This clonotype has at least ten counts. The genes are TRBV6-1 and TRBJ1-1; no definite D call. V was shortened by 11 bases and J by 5 bases, with 12 bases between the two germline ends. This CDR3 is built from 11 residues. CDR1 and CDR2 from the germline V gene are MNHNS and SASEGT. The CDR3 DNA reads TGTGCCGGTGAGGAGGCTACTGAAGCTTTCTTT. Encoded protein: CAGEEATEAFF.